The rows below give T cell receptor beta chains drawn from one sample of a study of T cells in Graves' hyperthyroidism and ophthalmopathy. A single record per CDR3 protein comes from TCRdb applying MiXCR to the multiplex PCR reads. The table records approximately 490,000 distinct CDR3 sequences, about 22% of them present only once. The sequencing input was blood. The source is a woman between 70 and 85 years old with Graves' ophthalmopathy. The CDR3 runs from the conserved cysteine through the conserved F or W. The D gene is left open where the match is weak. Size is stated for part of the rows, as once, few or many counts, or as a class when the clone is expanded.

J gene: TRBJ2-3; clone size: many; D gene: NA; V gene: TRBV12-3/TRBV12-4; CDR3 DNA: TGTGCCAGCAGTTCGACCACAGATACGCAGTATTTT; CDR3 protein: CASSSTTDTQYF
J gene: TRBJ1-1; clone size: NA; D gene: TRBD1; V gene: TRBV6-5; CDR3 DNA: TGTGCCAGCAGTTACACACAGGGGGCTGGGACTGAAGCTTTCTTT; CDR3 protein: CASSYTQGAGTEAFF
J gene: TRBJ1-2; clone size: NA; D gene: TRBD1; V gene: TRBV7-2; CDR3 DNA: TGTGCCAGCAGCTTCACAGGGGGCCATGGCTACACCTTC; CDR3 protein: CASSFTGGHGYTF
J gene: TRBJ2-5; clone size: many; D gene: NA; V gene: TRBV28; CDR3 DNA: TGTGCCAGCAACCGAGAAGGCAGTACCCAAGAGACCCAGTACTTC; CDR3 protein: CASNREGSTQETQYF
J gene: TRBJ2-3; clone size: many; D gene: NA; V gene: TRBV12-3/TRBV12-4; CDR3 DNA: TGTGCCAGCAGTCGCAGGGATCGAGATACGCAGTATTTT; CDR3 protein: CASSRRDRDTQYF
J gene: TRBJ2-1; clone size: many; D gene: TRBD2; V gene: TRBV24-1; CDR3 DNA: TGTGCCGTGGGAAGCGGGAGCACCTACAATGAGCAGTTCTTC; CDR3 protein: CAVGSGSTYNEQFF
J gene: TRBJ1-6; clone size: few; D gene: NA; V gene: TRBV30; CDR3 DNA: TGTGCCTGGAGTGTACGGGGACGGATTCGGGCCCTCCACTTT; CDR3 protein: CAWSVRGRIRALHF
J gene: TRBJ1-2; clone size: many; D gene: NA; V gene: TRBV28; CDR3 DNA: TGTGCCAGCAGTTTAACCGGGACTAACGGGGGCTATGGCTACACCTTC; CDR3 protein: CASSLTGTNGGYGYTF
J gene: TRBJ2-2; clone size: NA; D gene: NA; V gene: TRBV19; CDR3 DNA: TGTGCCAGTAGTTCTCGGAAGGCGAACACCGGGGAGCTGTTTTTT; CDR3 protein: CASSSRKANTGELFF
J gene: TRBJ1-1; clone size: many; D gene: NA; V gene: TRBV27; CDR3 DNA: TGTGCCAGCAGCGCCCTCCAGGCCCTTGGTACTGAAGCTTTCTTT; CDR3 protein: CASSALQALGTEAFF
J gene: TRBJ2-2; clone size: few; D gene: TRBD1; V gene: TRBV6-2/TRBV6-3; CDR3 DNA: TGTGCCAGCAGATCTCCAGGGGGCAAGGTCACCGGGGAGCTGTTTTTT; CDR3 protein: CASRSPGGKVTGELFF
J gene: TRBJ1-2; clone size: many; D gene: NA; V gene: TRBV7-2; CDR3 DNA: TGTGCCAGCAGCTGGGACGGAAACTATGGCTACACCTTC; CDR3 protein: CASSWDGNYGYTF
J gene: TRBJ2-2; clone size: NA; D gene: TRBD2; V gene: TRBV6-1; CDR3 DNA: TGCGCCAGCAGTGAGGCTAGCGGGGCGAACACCGGGGAGCTGTTTTTT; CDR3 protein: CASSEASGANTGELFF
J gene: TRBJ1-1; clone size: many; D gene: NA; V gene: TRBV12-3/TRBV12-4; CDR3 DNA: TGTGCCAGCAGTTACGGGTCGGTGAACACTGAAGCTTTCTTT; CDR3 protein: CASSYGSVNTEAFF
J gene: TRBJ2-7; clone size: many; D gene: NA; V gene: TRBV7-3; CDR3 DNA: TGTGCCAGCAGCTTAACCGCTAGCCACGAGCAGTACTTC; CDR3 protein: CASSLTASHEQYF
J gene: TRBJ2-3; clone size: few; D gene: TRBD1; V gene: TRBV5-1; CDR3 DNA: TGCGCCAGCAGCCAAGGACAGGGGAGCACAGATACGCAGTATTTT; CDR3 protein: CASSQGQGSTDTQYF
J gene: TRBJ2-1; clone size: NA; D gene: TRBD2; V gene: TRBV7-2; CDR3 DNA: TGTGCCAGCAGCTCCGTAGCGGGGCTATCTCACAATGAGCAGTTCTTC; CDR3 protein: CASSSVAGLSHNEQFF
J gene: TRBJ2-1; clone size: NA; D gene: NA; V gene: TRBV7-8; CDR3 DNA: TGTGCCAGCAGCTCCCCCCACGAGGGGGTCTTCTACAATGAGCAGTTCTTC; CDR3 protein: CASSSPHEGVFYNEQFF
J gene: TRBJ2-5; clone size: NA; D gene: NA; V gene: TRBV18; CDR3 DNA: TGTGCCAGCTCACCCGAGCGCGAGACCCAGTACTTC; CDR3 protein: CASSPERETQYF
J gene: TRBJ1-1; clone size: few; D gene: NA; V gene: TRBV29-1; CDR3 DNA: TGCAGCGCTACTGTGAACACTGAAGCTTTCTTT; CDR3 protein: CSATVNTEAFF
J gene: TRBJ2-7; clone size: many; D gene: NA; V gene: TRBV24-1; CDR3 DNA: TGTGCCACCAGTGATTGGACAGATCCCTACGAGCAGTACTTC; CDR3 protein: CATSDWTDPYEQYF
J gene: TRBJ1-4; clone size: NA; D gene: TRBD1; V gene: TRBV2; CDR3 DNA: TGTGCCAGCAGGGACAGGGTGTATGAAAAACTGTTTTTT; CDR3 protein: CASRDRVYEKLFF
J gene: TRBJ2-2; clone size: few; D gene: NA; V gene: TRBV12-5; CDR3 DNA: TGTGCTAGTGGTTTGGGCCTCGGAAGGTCCGGGGAGCTGTTTTTT; CDR3 protein: CASGLGLGRSGELFF
J gene: TRBJ2-1; clone size: NA; D gene: TRBD2; V gene: TRBV24-1; CDR3 DNA: TGTGCCACCAGTGACCCTCGGACTAGCGCCAATAACAATGAGCAGTTCTTC; CDR3 protein: CATSDPRTSANNNEQFF